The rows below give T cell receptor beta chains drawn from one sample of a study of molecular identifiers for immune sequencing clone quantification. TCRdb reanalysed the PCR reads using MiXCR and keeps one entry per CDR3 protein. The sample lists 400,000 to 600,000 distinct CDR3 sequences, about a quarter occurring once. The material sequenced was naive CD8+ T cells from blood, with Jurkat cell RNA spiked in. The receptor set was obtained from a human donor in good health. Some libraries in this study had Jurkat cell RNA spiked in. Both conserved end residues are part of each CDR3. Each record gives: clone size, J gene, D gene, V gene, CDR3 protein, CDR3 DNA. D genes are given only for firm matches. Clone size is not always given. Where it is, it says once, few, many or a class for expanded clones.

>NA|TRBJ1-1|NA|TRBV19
CASTEAGIRVVDTEAFF
TGTGCCAGTACCGAGGCAGGGATTAGGGTGGTGGACACTGAAGCTTTCTTT
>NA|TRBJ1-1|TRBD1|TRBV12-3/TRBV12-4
CASSDDTGGEAFF
TGTGCCAGCAGTGACGACACAGGGGGTGAAGCTTTCTTT
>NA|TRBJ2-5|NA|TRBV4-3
CASSQSTGPPQETQHF
TGCGCCAGCAGCCAATCCACGGGACCTCCTCAAGAGACCCAGCACTTC
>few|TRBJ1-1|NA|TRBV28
CASSPNVGTEAFF
TGTGCCAGCAGTCCCAATGTCGGCACTGAAGCTTTCTTT
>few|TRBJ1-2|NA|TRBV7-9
CATFLTGNYGYTF
TGTGCCACCTTCCTCACGGGCAACTATGGCTACACCTTC
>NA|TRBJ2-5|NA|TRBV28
CASSLMGRASQETQYF
TGTGCCAGCAGTTTAATGGGCAGGGCGTCGCAAGAGACCCAGTACTTC
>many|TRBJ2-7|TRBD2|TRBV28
CAGSPTSGGYEQYF
TGTGCCGGATCCCCAACTAGCGGGGGGTACGAGCAGTACTTC
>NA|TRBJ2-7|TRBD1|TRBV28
CASTPTGAYEQYF
TGTGCCAGCACCCCGACAGGGGCCTACGAGCAGTACTTC
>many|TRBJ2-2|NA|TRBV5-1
CASSPHRVTFGELFF
NA
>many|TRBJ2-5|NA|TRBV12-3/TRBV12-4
CASIYGGTQYF
TGTGCCAGCATCTACGGGGGGACCCAGTACTTC
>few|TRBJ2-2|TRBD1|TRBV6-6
CASRTGTGGHTGELFF
TGTGCCAGCAGAACCGGGACAGGGGGTCACACCGGGGAGCTGTTTTTT
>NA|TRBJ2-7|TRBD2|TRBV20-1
CSARASGESSYEQYF
TGCAGTGCTAGAGCTAGCGGGGAGAGCTCCTACGAGCAGTACTTC
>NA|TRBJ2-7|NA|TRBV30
CAWSLGSYEQYF
TGTGCCTGGAGTTTGGGATCCTACGAGCAGTACTTC
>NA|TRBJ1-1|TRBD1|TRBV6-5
CASSRQTGWTEAFF
TGTGCCAGCAGTCGCCAGACAGGGTGGACTGAAGCTTTCTTT
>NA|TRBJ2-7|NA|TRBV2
CASSEEVLGEQYF
TGTGCCAGCAGTGAAGAGGTCCTGGGGGAGCAGTACTTC
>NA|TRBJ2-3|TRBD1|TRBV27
CASSLLGVKGQVTDTQYF
TGTGCCAGCAGTTTATTGGGGGTTAAAGGACAGGTTACAGATACGCAGTATTTT